What follows is one T cell receptor (beta chain) and its context. The entry originates in a study of blood T cell repertoires in COVID-19. Overall study: In each case, the material was cDNA or gDNA derived from T cells, B-cell-depleted T cells, or PBMCs.

Germline V CDR1 and CDR2: LNHDA, SQIVND (reference sequence). CDR3 length: 15 residues. V lost 4 bases, J lost 6 bases, and 18 bases lay in between. Using immunoSEQ multiplex PCR, the repertoire was profiled, and TCRdb retains in-frame clones only, with some absent. This sample has fewer than 130,000 clones, with roughly nine tenths found just once. This TCR derives from a woman at least 80 years old with acute or convalescent COVID-19. This rearrangement joins TRBV19 to TRBJ1-2; maybe TRBD1 (6 bases). Material: peripheral blood. The CDR3, as DNA: TGTGCCAGTAGTAGTTCCACGGGACACCAGAATGGCTACACCTTC. It codes for CASSSSTGHQNGYTF. Looking up the rest from reference TRBV19 and TRBJ1-2 gives the full variable domain: DGGITQSPKYLFRKEGQNVTLSCEQNLNHDAMYWYRQDPGQGLRLIYYSQIVNDFQKGDIAEGYSVSREKKESFPLTVTSAQKNPTAFYLCASSSSTGHQNGYTFGSGTRLTVV.